This TCR beta chain derives from a study of cytomegalovirus exposure and HLA in healthy donors. Of note for this clone: What it binds is not known.

Germline CDR1 and CDR2: SGHRS and YFSETQ. CDR3 length: 16 residues. J lost 2 bases, V lost 4 bases, and 4 bases had no gene match. Findings and caveats of the study: An observed cluster of highly shared sequence variants was recorded as a likely sequencing artifact. Presence/absence analyses assumed roughly uniform sequencing depth across donors.

13 Jbeta primers and 60 Vbeta primers were used for the PCR. The repertoire was sequenced with immunoSEQ multiplex PCR; TCRdb's copy has only in-frame clones and lacks some. The repertoire holds fewer than 100,000 clones, 70% to 80% seen once, with 3% to 3.5% in the top ten. Sequencing was carried out using PBMCs. The chain joins TRBV5-1 to TRBJ2-2, with TRBD1 matching 11 bases. This receptor was taken from a middle-aged man in good health and CMV-seronegative. CDR3 sequence: CASSHGQGANTGELFF. The CDR3 region has the DNA TGCGCCAGCAGCCACGGACAGGGGGCTAACACCGGGGAGCTGTTTTTT.